Shown below are 25 T cell receptor beta chains from a single sample sequenced in a study of T cell repertoires in cytomegalovirus infection. What these receptors recognize is not known. In TCRdb, the reads were re-called with MiXCR into one record per CDR3 protein. The table records 300,000 to 400,000 distinct CDR3 sequences, just under 30% of them present only once. Sequences were derived from cultured PBMCs, sampled from culture after CMV antigen stimulation. The source of these receptors is a human donor in good health (CMV status not recorded). Some clones in this sample may be carry-over from other donors' samples.

The chain carries TRBV18 and TRBJ2-7, with TRBD2 as a possible D gene (6 bases). Deletions cut 3 bases from V and 1 base from J, with 10 bases between. Germline-derived CDR1 and CDR2 are KGHSH and LQKENI. The CDR3 length is 14 residues. CDR3 region: CASSPDGGSYEQYF. As DNA, the CDR3 is TGTGCCAGCTCACCTGACGGGGGATCCTACGAGCAGTACTTC.

This clonotype occurred a few times. The chain recombines TRBV7-6 with TRBJ1-1, with D perhaps TRBD1 (6 bases). Germline V gene sequence: CDR1 SGHVS, CDR2 FNYEAQ. The CDR3 is made up of 13 amino acids. Trimming cost V 3 bases and J 8 bases, with 13 bases left between them. The CDR3 DNA sequence: TGTGCCAGCAGCTTCGAAAGGACAGACGAAGCTTTCTTT. Protein product: CASSFERTDEAFF.

This rearrangement joins TRBV12-3 or TRBV12-4 to TRBJ1-3; maybe TRBD1 (6 bases). This CDR3 region has 12 residues. V was pared by 10 bases and J by 3 bases, with 10 bases between. The CDR3 DNA reads TGTGCCACACAGGGAAGTGGAAACACCATATATTTT. Translating it yields CATQGSGNTIYF.

This clonotype was counted many times. Here the CDR3 reads CASSPTGGGLENYGYTF. The CDR3 nucleotides are TGTGCCAGCAGCCCCACCGGAGGAGGGCTGGAGAATTATGGCTACACCTTC. The chain is built from TRBV9 and TRBJ1-2; D not resolved. CDR3 size: 17 residues. The V and J ends lost 4 bases and 5 bases respectively, with 24 bases between them. Germline CDR1 is SGDLS and CDR2 is YYNGEE.

This clonotype showed up just a few times. V gene TRBV28 combines with J gene TRBJ2-7; a possible D gene is TRBD1 (6 bases). Germline values: CDR1 MDHEN, CDR2 SYDVKM. The germline V and J ends were trimmed by 2 bases and 3 bases, with 17 bases remaining between them. The CDR3 covers 16 residues. Here the CDR3 reads CASSLKFPGQYYEQYF. CDR3 DNA: TGTGCCAGCAGTTTAAAGTTCCCCGGACAGTACTACGAGCAGTACTTC.

This clonotype was observed a few times. The chain combines TRBV7-2 with TRBJ1-1; 7 nucleotides agree with TRBD1. The CDR3 is 15 residues long. The J segment lost 8 bases and the V segment lost 1 base, leaving 10 bases of the junction unmatched. Germline CDR1 and CDR2: SGHTA and FQGNSA. The CDR3 nucleotides read TGTGCCAGCAGCTTAGACAGGACAGGATCATCGGAAGCTTTCTTT. Protein: CASSLDRTGSSEAFF.

This clonotype was detected ten times or more. V and J are TRBV27 and TRBJ1-1, with 7 bases that match TRBD1. The CDR3 extends over 16 amino acids. V lost 2 bases, J lost 4 bases, and 10 bases stayed unmatched. Germline CDR1 MNHEY, CDR2 SMNVEV (reference sequence). In DNA, the CDR3 is TGTGCCAGCAGTTTAAGACAGGGAGGCTTTCTCACTGAAGCTTTCTTT. It translates to CASSLRQGGFLTEAFF.

This clonotype was observed a handful of times. The chain joins TRBV6-6 to TRBJ2-7, with 9 nucleotides matching TRBD1. This CDR3 region has 14 residues. With 7 bases clipped from V and 2 bases from J, the junction kept 6 bases outside the gene matches. Germline V gene sequence: CDR1 MNHNY, CDR2 SVGAGI (reference sequence). The CDR3 DNA reads TGTGCCAGCAACCTGGGACAGGGAGCCTACGAGCAGTACTTC. Residues: CASNLGQGAYEQYF.

This clonotype was detected a few times. V is TRBV10-3 and J is TRBJ2-7; D unclear. This CDR3 comprises 14 residues. V was trimmed by 2 bases and J by 5 bases, leaving 13 bases between them. Germline assignment: CDR1 ENHRY and CDR2 SYGVKD. In nucleotides, the CDR3 is TGTGCCATCAGTGAGCCCTCCTCTATCCACGAGCAGTACTTC. Protein: CAISEPSSIHEQYF.

The rearrangement uses TRBV20-1 and TRBJ1-6, with unresolved D. Trimming shortened V by 1 base and J by 5 bases, and 18 bases separated the two germline ends. The CDR3 extends over 17 amino acids. Per germline, CDR1 DFQATT and CDR2 SNEGSKA (reference sequence). The CDR3 loop is CSARATGKGSDNSPLHF. The CDR3 region has the DNA TGCAGTGCTAGAGCTACGGGGAAAGGGTCCGATAATTCACCCCTCCACTTT.

This sequence joins TRBV29-1 and TRBJ1-5, with a possible D match to TRBD1 (5 bases). Germline loops: CDR1 SQVTM, CDR2 ANQGSEA. The CDR3 has 13 amino acids. The V gene lost 4 bases and the J gene lost 5 bases, with 12 bases spanning the gap. The CDR3 DNA sequence: TGCAGCGTTGTTGAGGGGATGGATCAGCCCCAGCATTTT. Its translation is CSVVEGMDQPQHF.

This CDR3 reads CASSHRGAQPQHF. The DNA for the CDR3 is TGTGCCAGCAGCCATCGGGGGGCCCAGCCCCAGCATTTT. The gene calls are TRBV7-8 and TRBJ1-5; D is possibly TRBD1 (6 bases). Germline CDR1 reads SGHVS; CDR2 reads FQNEAQ. The CDR3 runs 13 residues. The V gene lost 5 bases and the J gene lost 7 bases, with 12 bases spanning the gap.

This chain links TRBV9 with TRBJ2-1, with D uncertain. Germline loops: CDR1 SGDLS, CDR2 YYNGEE. Between the trimmed V and J ends, which lost 0 bases and 2 bases, there was a span of 9 bases. CDR3 size: 15 residues. For the CDR3, the DNA is TGTGCCAGCAGCGTAGGTAGTTCCCCCTACAATGAGCAGTTCTTC. It translates to CASSVGSSPYNEQFF. The whole variable domain, filled in from reference TRBV9 and TRBJ2-1, reads DSGVTQTPKHLITATGQRVTLRCSPRSGDLSVYWYQQSLDQGLQFLIQYYNGEERAKGNILERFSAQQFPDLHSELNLSSLELGDSALYFCASSVGSSPYNEQFFGPGTRLTVL.

The chain couples TRBV7-9 to TRBJ2-5; D may be TRBD1 or TRBD2 (5 bases each). There are 15 residues in the CDR3. V was shortened by 5 bases and J by 2 bases, with 15 bases between the two germline ends. Germline-derived CDR1 and CDR2 are SEHNR and FQNEAQ (reference sequence). The CDR3 nucleotides are TGTGCCAGCAGCCCAGAGGGACGGATACAAGAGACCCAGTACTTC. Amino acid sequence: CASSPEGRIQETQYF.

Comment on this clonotype: Germline is not matched at one junction end, which may reflect a read error. The rearrangement links TRBV7-2 to TRBJ1-1; D gene unclear. Germline-derived CDR1 and CDR2 are SGHTA and FQGNSA. The CDR3 runs to 15 residues. The DNA of the CDR3 is TGTGCCAGCAGCTTAGCCGGCGGACTGAACACTGAAGCTCTCTTT. Its translation is CASSLAGGLNTEALF.

This chain connects TRBV7-2 to TRBJ1-1, with D perhaps TRBD1 (6 bases). V lost 5 bases, J lost 3 bases, and 22 bases lay in between. Germline V gene lookup returns CDR1 SGHTA and CDR2 FQGNSA. The CDR3 has 17 residues. DNA of the CDR3: TGTGCCAGCAGCGACTCCAGGGGCCCGGGAGGGGACACTGAAGCTTTCTTT. Protein product: CASSDSRGPGGDTEAFF.

The table lists this clonotype with a few counts. The rearrangement links TRBV15 to TRBJ2-7, with 9 bases that match TRBD1. J gave up 5 bases and V 5 bases, and 4 bases lay outside the gene matches. The CDR3 totals 13 residues. CDR1 LNHNV and CDR2 YYDKDF come from the germline V gene (reference sequence). CDR3 coding DNA: TGTGCCACCAGCTACTGGGACAGGGACGAGCAGTACTTC. This codes for CATSYWDRDEQYF.

The CDR3 coding sequence is TGTGCCAGCAGTTTAGCAGGGACCATGAACACTGAAGCTTTCTTT. It specifies CASSLAGTMNTEAFF. The rearrangement joins TRBV12-3 or TRBV12-4 to TRBJ1-1, with D possibly matching TRBD1 (5 bases). V was cut by 0 bases and J by 0 bases, with 8 bases left in between. The CDR3 covers 15 residues.

This clonotype was observed a few times. The chain couples TRBV27 to TRBJ1-2, with a possible D match to TRBD1 (5 bases). Trimming removed 5 bases from V and 4 bases from J, with 14 bases in between. The CDR3 runs to 14 residues. Germline values: CDR1 MNHEY, CDR2 SMNVEV (reference sequence). The CDR3 loop is CASSPTTGFYGYTF. CDR3 coding DNA: TGTGCCAGCAGTCCGACAACAGGTTTCTATGGCTACACCTTC.

Written as DNA, the CDR3 is TGTGCCAGCAGCGTAGATGGCGGGGGCGCCTACAATGAGCAGTTCTTC. Encoded protein: CASSVDGGGAYNEQFF. The rearrangement joins TRBV9 to TRBJ2-1; D is possibly TRBD2 (7 bases). Trimming cost V 0 bases and J 2 bases, with 12 bases left between them. CDR1 and CDR2 (germline): SGDLS, YYNGEE. The CDR3 has 16 amino acids.

The CDR3 sequence is CAISEPWGGRVNSPLHF. CDR3 nucleotide sequence: TGTGCCATCAGTGAGCCCTGGGGAGGCAGAGTTAATTCACCCCTCCACTTT. The chain couples TRBV10-3 to TRBJ1-6; no clear D gene. Trimming shortened V by 2 bases and J by 6 bases, and 17 bases separated the two germline ends. Germline CDR1 is ENHRY and CDR2 is SYGVKD. The CDR3 covers 17 residues.

About this clonotype itself: Its ends do not fully match the called genes, so a read error is possible. The chain carries TRBV7-6 and TRBJ1-1, with TRBD1 matching over 10 bases. Germline loops: CDR1 SGHVS, CDR2 FNYEAQ. The CDR3 loop spans 13 amino acids. The CDR3: CASSRKTGTGAVF. CDR3 sequence (DNA): TGTGCCAGCAGTCGTAAGACCGGGACAGGGGCAGTCTTT.

This clonotype has ten or more counts. The chain couples TRBV7-6 to TRBJ2-1; TRBD1 aligns across 8 bases. The CDR3 is 14 residues long. Germline V lookup: CDR1 SGHVS, CDR2 FNYEAQ. Trimming at V came to 4 bases and at J to 4 bases, leaving 3 bases not matched to a gene. Here the CDR3 DNA reads TGTGCCAGCAGCTCGGACAGGGTTTACAATGAGCAGTTCTTC. Translation: CASSSDRVYNEQFF.

The V gene is TRBV11-2, the J gene TRBJ2-3; 9 bases are shared with TRBD1. Germline assignment: CDR1 SGHAT and CDR2 FQNNGV. CDR3 length: 15 amino acids. The V gene end was trimmed by 4 bases and the J gene end by 3 bases; junction bases not matched to a gene: 5. The CDR3 DNA reads TGTGCCAGCAGCTGGGACAGGGAGGAGACAGATACGCAGTATTTT. Translated: CASSWDREETDTQYF.

This clonotype has at least ten counts. The rearrangement links TRBV7-8 to TRBJ1-2; 10 bases align to TRBD1. V shed 4 bases and J 2 bases; nucleotides not matched to a gene: 4. Germline lookup yields CDR1 SGHVS and CDR2 FQNEAQ. The CDR3 length is 15 residues. The CDR3 loop is CASSSGQGWNYGYTF. The DNA of the CDR3 is TGTGCCAGCAGCTCGGGACAGGGGTGGAACTATGGCTACACCTTC.